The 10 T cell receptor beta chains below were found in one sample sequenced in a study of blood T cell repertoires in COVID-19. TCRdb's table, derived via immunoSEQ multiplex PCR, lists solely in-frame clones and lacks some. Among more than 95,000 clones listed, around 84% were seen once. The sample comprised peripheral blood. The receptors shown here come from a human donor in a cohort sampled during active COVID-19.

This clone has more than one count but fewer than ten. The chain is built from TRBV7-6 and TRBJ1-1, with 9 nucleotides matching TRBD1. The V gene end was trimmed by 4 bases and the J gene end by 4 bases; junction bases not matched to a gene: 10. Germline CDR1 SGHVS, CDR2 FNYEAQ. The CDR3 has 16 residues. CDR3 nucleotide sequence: TGTGCCAGCAGCTCACAACAGGGGGCAAGAGTCACTGAAGCTTTCTTT. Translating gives CASSSQQGARVTEAFF.

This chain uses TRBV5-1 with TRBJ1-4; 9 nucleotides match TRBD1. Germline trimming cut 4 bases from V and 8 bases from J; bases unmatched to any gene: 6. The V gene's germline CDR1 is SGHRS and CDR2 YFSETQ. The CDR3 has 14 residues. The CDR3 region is CASSRDRVEEKLFF. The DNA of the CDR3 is TGCGCCAGCAGCCGGGACAGGGTAGAGGAAAAACTGTTTTTT.

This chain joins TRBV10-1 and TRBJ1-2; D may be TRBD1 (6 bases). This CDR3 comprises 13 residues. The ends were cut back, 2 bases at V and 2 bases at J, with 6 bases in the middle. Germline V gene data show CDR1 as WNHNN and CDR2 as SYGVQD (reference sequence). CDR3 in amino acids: CASSEGQNYGYTF. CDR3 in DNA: TGCGCCAGCAGTGAGGGACAGAACTATGGCTACACCTTC.

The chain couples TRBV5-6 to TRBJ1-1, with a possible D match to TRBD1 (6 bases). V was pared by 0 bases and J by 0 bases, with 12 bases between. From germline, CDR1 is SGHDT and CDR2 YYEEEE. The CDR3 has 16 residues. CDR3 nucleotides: TGTGCCAGCAGCTTGGCATGGGACACTCTGAACACTGAAGCTTTCTTT. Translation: CASSLAWDTLNTEAFF.

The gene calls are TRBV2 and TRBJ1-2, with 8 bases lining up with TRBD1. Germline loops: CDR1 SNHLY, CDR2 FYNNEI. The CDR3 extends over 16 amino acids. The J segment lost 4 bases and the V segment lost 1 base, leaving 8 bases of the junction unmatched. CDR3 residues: CASSEGRGQVSYGYTF. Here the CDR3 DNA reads TGTGCCAGCAGTGAAGGCAGGGGGCAGGTTAGCTATGGCTACACCTTC. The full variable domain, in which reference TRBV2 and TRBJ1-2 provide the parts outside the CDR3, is EPEVTQTPSHQVTQMGQEVILRCVPISNHLYFYWYRQILGQKVEFLVSFYNNEISEKSEIFDDQFSVERPDGSNFTLKIRSTKLEDSAMYFCASSEGRGQVSYGYTFGSGTRLTVV.

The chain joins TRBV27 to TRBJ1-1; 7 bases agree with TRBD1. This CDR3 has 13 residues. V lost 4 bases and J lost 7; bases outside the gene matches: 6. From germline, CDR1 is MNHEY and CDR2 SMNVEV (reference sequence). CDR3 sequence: CASSSGQDGEAFF. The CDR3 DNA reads TGTGCCAGCAGTTCCGGACAGGATGGTGAAGCTTTCTTT.

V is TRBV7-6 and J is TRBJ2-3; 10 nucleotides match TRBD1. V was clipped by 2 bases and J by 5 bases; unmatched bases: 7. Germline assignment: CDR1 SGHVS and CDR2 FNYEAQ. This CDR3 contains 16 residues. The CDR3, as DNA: TGTGCCAGCAGCTTACTGGGGACAGGGGTGGAAGATACGCAGTATTTT. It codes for CASSLLGTGVEDTQYF.

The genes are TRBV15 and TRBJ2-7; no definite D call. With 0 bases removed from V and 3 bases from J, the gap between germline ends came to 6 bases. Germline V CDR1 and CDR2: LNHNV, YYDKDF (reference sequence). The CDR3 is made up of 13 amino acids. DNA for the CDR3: TGTGCCACCAGCAGAGATGCTATCTACGAGCAGTACTTC. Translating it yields CATSRDAIYEQYF.

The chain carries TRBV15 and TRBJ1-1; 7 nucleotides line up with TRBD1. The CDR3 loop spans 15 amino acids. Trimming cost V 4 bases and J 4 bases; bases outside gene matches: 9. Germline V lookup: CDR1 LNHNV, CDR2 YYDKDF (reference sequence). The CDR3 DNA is TGTGCCACCAGCACCCAGACAGGGCTGGGCACTGAAGCTTTCTTT. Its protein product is CATSTQTGLGTEAFF.

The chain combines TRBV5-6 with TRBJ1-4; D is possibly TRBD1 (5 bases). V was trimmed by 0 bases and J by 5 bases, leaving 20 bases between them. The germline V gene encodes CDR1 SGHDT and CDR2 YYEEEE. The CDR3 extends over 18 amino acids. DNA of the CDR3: TGTGCCAGCAGCTTGGCTGGCCAGGGATACGCGGACAATGAAAAACTGTTTTTT. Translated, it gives CASSLAGQGYADNEKLFF.